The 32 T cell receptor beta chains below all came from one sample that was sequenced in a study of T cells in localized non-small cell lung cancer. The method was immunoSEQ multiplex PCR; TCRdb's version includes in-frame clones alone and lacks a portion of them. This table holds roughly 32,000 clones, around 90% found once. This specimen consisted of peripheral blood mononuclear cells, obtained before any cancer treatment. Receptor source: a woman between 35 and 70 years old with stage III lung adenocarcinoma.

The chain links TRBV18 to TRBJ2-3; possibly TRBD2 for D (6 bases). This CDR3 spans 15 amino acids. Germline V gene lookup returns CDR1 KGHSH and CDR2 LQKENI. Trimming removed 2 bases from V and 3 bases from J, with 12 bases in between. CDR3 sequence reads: CASSPGGGVTDTQYF. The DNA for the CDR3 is TGTGCCAGCTCACCAGGGGGAGGAGTTACAGATACGCAGTATTTT.

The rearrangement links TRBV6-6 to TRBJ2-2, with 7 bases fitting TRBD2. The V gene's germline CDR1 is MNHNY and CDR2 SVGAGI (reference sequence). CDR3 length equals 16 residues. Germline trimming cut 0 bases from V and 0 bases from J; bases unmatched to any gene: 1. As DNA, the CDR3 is TGTGCCAGCAGTTACTCGGGGAGGGCGAACACCGGGGAGCTGTTTTTT. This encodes CASSYSGRANTGELFF.

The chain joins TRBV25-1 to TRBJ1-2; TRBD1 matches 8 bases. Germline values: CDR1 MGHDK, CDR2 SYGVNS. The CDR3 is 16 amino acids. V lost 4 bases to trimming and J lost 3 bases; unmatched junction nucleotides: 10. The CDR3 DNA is TGTGCCAGCAGTGGGAAGAGACAGGGGTTAGACTATGGCTACACCTTC. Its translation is CASSGKRQGLDYGYTF.

DNA for the CDR3: TGTGCCAGCAGTCACCGGCAAGGGGGGACTGAAGCTTTCTTT. It yields the protein CASSHRQGGTEAFF. The chain recombines TRBV6-6 with TRBJ1-1; the D gene is possibly TRBD1 (6 bases). Germline-derived CDR1 and CDR2 are MNHNY and SVGAGI (reference sequence). The CDR3 is 14 amino acids. V shed 5 bases and J shed 5 bases, with 15 bases lying between them.

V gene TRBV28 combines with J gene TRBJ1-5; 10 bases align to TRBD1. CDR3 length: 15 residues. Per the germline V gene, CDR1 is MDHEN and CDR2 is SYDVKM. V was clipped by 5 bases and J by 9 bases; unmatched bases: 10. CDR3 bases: TGTGCCAGCAGTACCGGGACAGGGGAATACCGGCCCCAGCATTTT. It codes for CASSTGTGEYRPQHF.

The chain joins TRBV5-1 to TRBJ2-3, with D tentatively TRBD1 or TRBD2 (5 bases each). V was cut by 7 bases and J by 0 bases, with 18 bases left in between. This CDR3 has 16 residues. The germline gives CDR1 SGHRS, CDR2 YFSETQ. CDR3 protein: CASGVESGASTDTQYF. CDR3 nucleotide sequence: TGCGCCAGCGGAGTGGAGTCCGGGGCTAGCACAGATACGCAGTATTTT.

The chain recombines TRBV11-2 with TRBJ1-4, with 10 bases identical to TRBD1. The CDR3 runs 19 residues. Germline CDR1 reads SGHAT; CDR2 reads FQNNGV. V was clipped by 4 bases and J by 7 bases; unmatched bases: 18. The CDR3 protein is CASSSSIDRGRAGSEKLFF. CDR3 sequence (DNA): TGTGCCAGCAGCTCATCGATCGACAGGGGGCGAGCGGGTAGTGAAAAACTGTTTTTT.

The CDR3 DNA reads as TGTGCCTGGAGTGGTACCAGGTACAGGCTGCGGGGCTACACCTTC. It is translated as CAWSGTRYRLRGYTF. V gene TRBV30 combines with J gene TRBJ1-2; the D gene is possibly TRBD1 (5 bases). Trimming took off 1 base at V and 8 bases at J, with 20 bases between the two ends. This CDR3 comprises 15 residues. The germline gives CDR1 GTSNPN, CDR2 SVGIG (reference sequence). The whole variable domain, remainder taken from reference TRBV30 and TRBJ1-2, is SQTIHQWPATLVQPVGSPLSLECTVEGTSNPNLYWYRQAAGRGLQLLFYSVGIGQISSEVPQNLSASRPQDRQFILSSKKLLLSDSGFYLCAWSGTRYRLRGYTFGSGTRLTVV.

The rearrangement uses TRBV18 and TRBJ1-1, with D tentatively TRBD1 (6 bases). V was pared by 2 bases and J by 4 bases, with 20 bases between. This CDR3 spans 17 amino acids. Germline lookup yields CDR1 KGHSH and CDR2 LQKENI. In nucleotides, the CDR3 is TGTGCCAGCTCACCAGGGTCTGGTAGAGAAGGGGGCACTGAAGCTTTCTTT. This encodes CASSPGSGREGGTEAFF.

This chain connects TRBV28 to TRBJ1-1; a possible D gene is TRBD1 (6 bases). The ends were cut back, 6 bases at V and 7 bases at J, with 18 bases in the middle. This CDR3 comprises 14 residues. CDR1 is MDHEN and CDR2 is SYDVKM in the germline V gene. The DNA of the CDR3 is TGTGCCAGCAGGCCCCCCGGGACAAAGGGTGAAGCTTTCTTT. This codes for CASRPPGTKGEAFF.

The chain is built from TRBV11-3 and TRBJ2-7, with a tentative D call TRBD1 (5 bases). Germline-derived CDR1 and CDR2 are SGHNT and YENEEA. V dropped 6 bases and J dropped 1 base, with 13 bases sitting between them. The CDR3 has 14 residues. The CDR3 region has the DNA TGTGCCAGCAGTGTAGGGGCGGCTTCCTACGAGCAGTACTTC. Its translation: CASSVGAASYEQYF.

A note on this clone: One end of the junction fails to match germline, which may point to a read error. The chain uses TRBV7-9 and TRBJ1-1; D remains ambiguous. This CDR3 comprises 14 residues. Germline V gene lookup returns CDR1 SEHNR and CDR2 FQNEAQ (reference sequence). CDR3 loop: CASNLPPVNTEAFF. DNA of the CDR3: TGTGCCAGCAACTTACCTCCAGTGAACACTGAAGCTTTCTTT.

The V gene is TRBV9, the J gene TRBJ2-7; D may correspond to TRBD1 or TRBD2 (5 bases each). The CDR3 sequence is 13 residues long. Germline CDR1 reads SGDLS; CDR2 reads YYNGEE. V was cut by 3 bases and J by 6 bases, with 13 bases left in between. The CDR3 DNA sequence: TGTGCCAGCAGCGCTGGGGGAGCTACCGAGCAGTACTTC. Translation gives CASSAGGATEQYF.

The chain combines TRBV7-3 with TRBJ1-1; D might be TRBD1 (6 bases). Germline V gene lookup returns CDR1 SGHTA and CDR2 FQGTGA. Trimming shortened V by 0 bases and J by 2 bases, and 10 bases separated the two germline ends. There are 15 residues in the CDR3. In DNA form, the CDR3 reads TGTGCCAGCAGCTTAACCCGCAGGGGCAACACTGAAGCTTTCTTT. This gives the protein CASSLTRRGNTEAFF.

This CDR3 reads CASSQANWGYTF. The CDR3 DNA reads TGTGCCAGCAGCCAAGCAAACTGGGGCTACACCTTC. V is TRBV14 and J is TRBJ1-2; D unclear. V shed 1 base and J shed 8 bases, with 8 bases lying between them. CDR3 length equals 12 residues. The V gene's germline CDR1 is SGHDN and CDR2 FVKESK.

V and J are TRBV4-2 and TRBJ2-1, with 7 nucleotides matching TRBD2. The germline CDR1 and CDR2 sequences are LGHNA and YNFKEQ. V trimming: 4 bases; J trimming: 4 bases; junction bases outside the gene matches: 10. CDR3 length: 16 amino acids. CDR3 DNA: TGTGCCAGCAGCCCCCAGGTTGCGGGAGCTTACAATGAGCAGTTCTTC. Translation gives CASSPQVAGAYNEQFF.

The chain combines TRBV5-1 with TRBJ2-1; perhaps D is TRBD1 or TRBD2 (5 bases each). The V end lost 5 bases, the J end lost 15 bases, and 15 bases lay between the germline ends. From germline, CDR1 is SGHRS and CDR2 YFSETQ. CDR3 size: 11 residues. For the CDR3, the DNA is TGCGCCAGCAGTTTCGGGACCGAATGGTTCTTC. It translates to CASSFGTEWFF.

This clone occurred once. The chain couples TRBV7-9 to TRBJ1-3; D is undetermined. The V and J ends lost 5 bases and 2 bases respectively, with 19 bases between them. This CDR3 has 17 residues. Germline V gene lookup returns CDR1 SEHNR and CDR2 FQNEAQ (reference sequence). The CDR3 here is CASSRISGPVTGNTIYF. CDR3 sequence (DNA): TGTGCCAGCAGCCGAATCTCCGGGCCCGTGACTGGAAACACCATATATTTT.

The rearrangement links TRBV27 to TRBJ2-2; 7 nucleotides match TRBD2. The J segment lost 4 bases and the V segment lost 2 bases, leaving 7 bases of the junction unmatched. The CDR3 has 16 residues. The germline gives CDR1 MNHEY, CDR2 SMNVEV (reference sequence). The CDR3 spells CASSLGSGSFTGELFF. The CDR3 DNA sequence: TGTGCCAGCAGTTTAGGTAGCGGGTCCTTCACCGGGGAGCTGTTTTTT.

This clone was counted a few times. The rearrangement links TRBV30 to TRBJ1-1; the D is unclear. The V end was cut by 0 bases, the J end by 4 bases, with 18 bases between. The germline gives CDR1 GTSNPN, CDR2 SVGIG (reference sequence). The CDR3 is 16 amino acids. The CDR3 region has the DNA TGTGCCTGGAGTGTACCCTGGGGATTTAGGGTCACTGAAGCTTTCTTT. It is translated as CAWSVPWGFRVTEAFF.

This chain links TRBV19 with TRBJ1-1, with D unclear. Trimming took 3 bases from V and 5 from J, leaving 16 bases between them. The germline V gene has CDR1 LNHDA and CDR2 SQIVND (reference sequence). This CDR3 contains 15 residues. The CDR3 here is CASSMIEGMRTEAFF. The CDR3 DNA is TGTGCCAGTAGTATGATCGAGGGAATGAGGACTGAAGCTTTCTTT.

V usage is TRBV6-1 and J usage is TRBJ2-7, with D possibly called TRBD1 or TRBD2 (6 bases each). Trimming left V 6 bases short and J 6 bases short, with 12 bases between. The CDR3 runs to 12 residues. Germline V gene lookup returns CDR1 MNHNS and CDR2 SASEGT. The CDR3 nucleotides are TGTGCCAGCAGCCTAGGGGGGCGCGAGCAGTACTTC. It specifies CASSLGGREQYF.

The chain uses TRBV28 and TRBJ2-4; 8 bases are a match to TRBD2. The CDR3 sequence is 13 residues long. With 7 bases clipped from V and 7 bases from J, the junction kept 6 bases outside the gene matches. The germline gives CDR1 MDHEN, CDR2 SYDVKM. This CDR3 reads CASTPGLVNIQYF. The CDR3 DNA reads TGTGCCAGCACACCGGGACTAGTGAACATTCAGTACTTC. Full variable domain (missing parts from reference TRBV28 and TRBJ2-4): DVKVTQSSRYLVKRTGEKVFLECVQDMDHENMFWYRQDPGLGLRLIYFSYDVKMKEKGDIPEGYSVSREKKERFSLILESASTNQTSMYLCASTPGLVNIQYFGAGTRLSVL.

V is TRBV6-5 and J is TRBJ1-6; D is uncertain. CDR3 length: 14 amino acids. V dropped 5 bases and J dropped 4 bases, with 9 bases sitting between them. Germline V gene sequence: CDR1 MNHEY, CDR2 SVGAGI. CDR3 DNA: TGTGCCAGCAGTATCGACGTATATAATTCACCCCTCCACTTT. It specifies CASSIDVYNSPLHF.

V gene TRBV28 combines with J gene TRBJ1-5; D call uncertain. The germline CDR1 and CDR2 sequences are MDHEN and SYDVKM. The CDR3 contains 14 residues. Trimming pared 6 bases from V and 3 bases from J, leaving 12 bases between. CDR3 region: CASRAGLLNQPQHF. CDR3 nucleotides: TGTGCCAGCAGGGCTGGGCTGCTCAATCAGCCCCAGCATTTT.

This CDR3 reads CASSPQVGTSGNEQYF. The DNA of the CDR3 is TGTGCCAGCAGCCCTCAGGTCGGGACTAGCGGGAACGAGCAGTACTTC. The rearrangement uses TRBV4-2 and TRBJ2-7, with 13 bases identical to TRBD2. V lost 4 bases, J lost 5 bases, and 8 bases stayed unmatched. The CDR3 loop spans 16 amino acids. The V gene's germline CDR1 is LGHNA and CDR2 YNFKEQ.

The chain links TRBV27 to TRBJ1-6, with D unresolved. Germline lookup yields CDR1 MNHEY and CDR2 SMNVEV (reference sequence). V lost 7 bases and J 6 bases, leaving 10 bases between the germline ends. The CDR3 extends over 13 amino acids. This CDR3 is CASTVGRNSPLHF. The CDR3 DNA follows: TGTGCCAGCACCGTCGGTCGTAATTCACCCCTCCACTTT.

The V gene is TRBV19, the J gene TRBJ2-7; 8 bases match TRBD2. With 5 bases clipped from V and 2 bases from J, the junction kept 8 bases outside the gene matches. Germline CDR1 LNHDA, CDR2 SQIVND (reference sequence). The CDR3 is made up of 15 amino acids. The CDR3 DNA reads TGTGCCAGTAGTTACTTTAGCGGGATAACCTACGAGCAGTACTTC. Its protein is CASSYFSGITYEQYF.

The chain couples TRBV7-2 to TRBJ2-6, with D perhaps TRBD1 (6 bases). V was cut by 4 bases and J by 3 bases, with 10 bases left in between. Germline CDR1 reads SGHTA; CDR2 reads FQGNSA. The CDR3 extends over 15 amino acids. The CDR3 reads CASSSQGNGANVLTF. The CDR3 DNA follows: TGTGCCAGCAGCTCACAGGGAAATGGGGCCAACGTCCTGACTTTC. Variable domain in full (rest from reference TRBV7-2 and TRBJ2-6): GAGVSQSPSNKVTEKGKDVELRCDPISGHTALYWYRQSLGQGLEFLIYFQGNSAPDKSGLPSDRFSAERTGGSVSTLTIQRTQQEDSAVYLCASSSQGNGANVLTFGAGSRLTVL.

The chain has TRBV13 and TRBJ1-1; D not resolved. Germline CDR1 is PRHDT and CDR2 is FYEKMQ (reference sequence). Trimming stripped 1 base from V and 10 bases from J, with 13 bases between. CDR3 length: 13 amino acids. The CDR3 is CASSLERVPGAFF. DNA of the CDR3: TGTGCCAGCAGCTTAGAGCGGGTCCCGGGAGCTTTCTTT.

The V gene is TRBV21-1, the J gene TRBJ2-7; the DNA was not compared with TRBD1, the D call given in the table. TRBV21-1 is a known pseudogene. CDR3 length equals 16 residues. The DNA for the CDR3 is TGTGCCAGCAGCATTCGACAGGGATGTTTTACCTACGAGCAGTACTTC. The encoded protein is CASSIRQGCFTYEQYF.

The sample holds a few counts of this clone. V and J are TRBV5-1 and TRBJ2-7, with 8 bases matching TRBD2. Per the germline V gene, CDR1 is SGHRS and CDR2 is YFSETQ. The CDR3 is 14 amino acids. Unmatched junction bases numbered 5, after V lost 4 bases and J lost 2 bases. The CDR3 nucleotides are TGCGCCAGCAGCCGAGGGACTAGGCCCTACGAGCAGTACTTC. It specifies CASSRGTRPYEQYF.